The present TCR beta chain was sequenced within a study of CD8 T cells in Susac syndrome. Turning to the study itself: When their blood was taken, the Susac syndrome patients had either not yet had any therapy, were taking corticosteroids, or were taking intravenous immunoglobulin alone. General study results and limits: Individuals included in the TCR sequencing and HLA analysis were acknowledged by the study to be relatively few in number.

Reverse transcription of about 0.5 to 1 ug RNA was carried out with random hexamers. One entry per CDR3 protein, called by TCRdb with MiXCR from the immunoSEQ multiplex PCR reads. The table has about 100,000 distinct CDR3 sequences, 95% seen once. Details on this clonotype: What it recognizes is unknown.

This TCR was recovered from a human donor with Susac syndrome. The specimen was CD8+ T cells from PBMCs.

The CDR3: CASSLGQGAREQYF. Written as DNA, the CDR3 is TGTGCCAGCAGCCTGGGACAGGGGGCTCGCGAGCAGTACTTC. This chain links TRBV12-3 or TRBV12-4 with TRBJ2-7; 12 bases agree with TRBD1. J lost 6 bases, V lost 6 bases, and 6 bases had no gene match. This CDR3 spans 14 amino acids.